The 20 T cell receptor beta chains reported below all come from one sample, sequenced in a study of cytomegalovirus exposure and HLA in healthy donors. The PCR used 60 Vbeta and 13 Jbeta primers. The assay was immunoSEQ multiplex PCR, and TCRdb's table has in-frame clones only and misses some. Counted here are 150,000 to 200,000 clones, roughly 75% occurring once; the ten biggest clones make up about 8%. The material sequenced was PBMCs. These receptors came from a middle-aged woman in good health and CMV-seropositive.

The genes are TRBV28 and TRBJ2-1, with D possibly TRBD1 on 6 matching bases. The V gene lost 6 bases and the J gene lost 6 bases, with 30 bases spanning the gap. Germline CDR1 is MDHEN and CDR2 is SYDVKM. The CDR3 sequence is 19 residues long. CDR3 amino acids: CASSRGLPTRGRTANEQFF. CDR3 DNA: TGTGCCAGCAGCCGGGGCCTCCCAACAAGAGGCAGGACAGCCAATGAGCAGTTCTTC.

The chain employs TRBV7-9 and TRBJ1-1; 8 nucleotides align to TRBD1. This CDR3 comprises 14 residues. Trimming took 5 bases from V and 3 from J; bases not matched to a gene: 5. The germline gives CDR1 SEHNR, CDR2 FQNEAQ (reference sequence). The CDR3 is CASSPGQGYTEAFF. The DNA for the CDR3 is TGTGCCAGCAGCCCCGGACAGGGATACACTGAAGCTTTCTTT.

The V gene is TRBV28, the J gene TRBJ2-1; a possible D gene is TRBD2 (7 bases). Germline CDR1 MDHEN, CDR2 SYDVKM. The CDR3 consists of 16 residues. The V and J ends lost 7 bases and 0 bases respectively, with 16 bases between them. CDR3: CASTSAGASSYNEQFF. In DNA form, the CDR3 reads TGTGCCAGCACTTCCGCGGGGGCCAGCTCCTACAATGAGCAGTTCTTC.

J is TRBJ1-2 and V is TRBV19, with a weak D call TRBD1 (5 bases). In germline, CDR1 is LNHDA, CDR2 SQIVND (reference sequence). The CDR3 contains 16 residues. V was pared by 6 bases and J by 8 bases, with 25 bases between. CDR3 nucleotide sequence: TGTGCCAGTAGGCCTAAAGCGGGACGACAAACGGAAGGCTACACCTTC. This gives the protein CASRPKAGRQTEGYTF.

The chain employs TRBV12-5 and TRBJ2-1; D gene unclear. Deletions cut 1 base from V and 5 bases from J, with 3 bases between. The length of the CDR3 is 12 residues. Germline CDR1 and CDR2: LGHNT and FRNRAP. The CDR3 DNA follows: TGTGCTAGTGGTTTGGCAAACAATGAGCAGTTCTTC. This gives the protein CASGLANNEQFF.

The rearrangement joins TRBV5-1 to TRBJ2-3; D may be TRBD2 (6 bases). The CDR3 runs 17 residues. Germline CDR1 reads SGHRS; CDR2 reads YFSETQ. V lost 5 bases and J 0 bases, leaving 19 bases between the germline ends. CDR3 nucleotides: TGCGCCAGCAGTTCGGAATTTGGGACTTTTAGCACAGATACGCAGTATTTT. Its protein is CASSSEFGTFSTDTQYF.

The chain combines TRBV18 with TRBJ1-3, with D maybe TRBD1 (6 bases). The CDR3 has 16 residues. Trimming took off 4 bases at V and 0 bases at J, with 13 bases between the two ends. Germline values: CDR1 KGHSH, CDR2 LQKENI. CDR3: CASSLGNRDSGNTIYF. The CDR3 DNA reads as TGTGCCAGCTCACTTGGGAACAGGGACTCTGGAAACACCATATATTTT.

The chain is built from TRBV6-1 and TRBJ2-1, with TRBD1 identical over 11 bases. From germline, CDR1 is MNHNS and CDR2 SASEGT. The ends lost 6 bases at V and 8 bases at J; junction bases unmatched: 3. The CDR3 totals 13 residues. The CDR3 reads CASRWTGGDEQFF. The CDR3 nucleotides read TGTGCCAGCAGGTGGACAGGGGGCGATGAGCAGTTCTTC.

V usage is TRBV28 and J usage is TRBJ1-2, with 9 nucleotides matching TRBD1. There are 14 residues in the CDR3. Trimming cost V 1 base and J 7 bases; bases outside gene matches: 4. Germline assignment: CDR1 MDHEN and CDR2 SYDVKM. CDR3 in DNA: TGTGCCAGCAGTTTATCACAGGGGGCGTTTGGCTACACCTTC. The encoded protein is CASSLSQGAFGYTF.

This chain connects TRBV5-1 to TRBJ2-1; D is possibly TRBD2 (5 bases). V was cut by 1 base and J by 5 bases, with 13 bases left in between. The CDR3 has 15 residues. The germline V gene encodes CDR1 SGHRS and CDR2 YFSETQ. The CDR3 bases are TGCGCCAGCAGCTTGCTAATGGCCGGGGACAATGAGCAGTTCTTC. Translation gives CASSLLMAGDNEQFF.

The chain carries TRBV5-1 and TRBJ1-4; no reliable D call. Between the trimmed V and J ends, which lost 0 bases and 8 bases, there was a span of 14 bases. The germline V gene encodes CDR1 SGHRS and CDR2 YFSETQ. The CDR3 loop spans 15 amino acids. CDR3 DNA sequence: TGCGCCAGCAGCTTGGAGGATGGACGGGAGGAAAAACTGTTTTTT. This codes for CASSLEDGREEKLFF.

This chain uses TRBV9 with TRBJ1-2, with D hard to call. This CDR3 region has 14 residues. V dropped 0 bases and J dropped 4 bases, with 10 bases sitting between them. In germline, CDR1 is SGDLS, CDR2 YYNGEE. The DNA of the CDR3 is TGTGCCAGCAGCGTAGCTATAGGCGGCTATGGCTACACCTTC. Translated, it gives CASSVAIGGYGYTF. Based on the CDR3 plus reference TRBV9 and TRBJ1-2, the full variable domain is DSGVTQTPKHLITATGQRVTLRCSPRSGDLSVYWYQQSLDQGLQFLIQYYNGEERAKGNILERFSAQQFPDLHSELNLSSLELGDSALYFCASSVAIGGYGYTFGSGTRLTVV.

This clone was recorded a few times. The gene calls are TRBV19 and TRBJ1-3, with D tentatively TRBD1 (6 bases). The CDR3 runs to 12 residues. V gave up 6 bases and J gave up 4 bases, with 7 bases separating them. Per the germline V gene, CDR1 is LNHDA and CDR2 is SQIVND (reference sequence). The CDR3 DNA follows: TGTGCCAGTAGACAGGGAGGAAACACCATATATTTT. It translates to CASRQGGNTIYF.

This clone was recorded once. The chain has TRBV5-1 and TRBJ2-5; D is perhaps TRBD1 (5 bases). There are 14 residues in the CDR3. Trimming pared 0 bases from V and 0 bases from J, leaving 6 bases between. Germline V gives CDR1 SGHRS, CDR2 YFSETQ. CDR3 residues: CASSLGQNQETQYF. The CDR3 nucleotides are TGCGCCAGCAGCTTGGGACAGAACCAAGAGACCCAGTACTTC.

J is TRBJ2-1 and V is TRBV11-3; TRBD1 is a possible D gene (7 bases). The length of the CDR3 is 16 residues. Looked up from germline, CDR1 is SGHNT and CDR2 is YENEEA. V was cut by 5 bases and J by 9 bases, with 23 bases left in between. CDR3 sequence reads: CASSPGGQGGGSEQFF. CDR3 nucleotide sequence: TGTGCCAGCAGCCCAGGGGGGCAGGGGGGAGGTAGTGAGCAGTTCTTC.

The chain is built from TRBV6-5 and TRBJ1-4; 7 bases fit TRBD1. This CDR3 comprises 14 residues. V lost 6 bases to trimming and J lost 11 bases; unmatched junction nucleotides: 12. The germline V gene has CDR1 MNHEY and CDR2 SVGAGI. The CDR3 nucleotides are TGTGCCAGCAGGACACAGGGGCAAGTCGGGAAACTGTTTTTT. Its translation is CASRTQGQVGKLFF.

The J gene is TRBJ1-2, the V gene TRBV5-1, with D possibly TRBD1 on 5 matching bases. Deletions cut 4 bases from V and 4 bases from J, with 14 bases between. The CDR3 spans 14 residues. Germline V gene lookup returns CDR1 SGHRS and CDR2 YFSETQ. CDR3 nucleotides: TGCGCCAGCAGCGGGTCAGGGTTGGGCTATGGCTACACCTTC. Amino acid sequence: CASSGSGLGYGYTF.

The chain carries TRBV27 and TRBJ2-7; D may be TRBD2 (5 bases). V lost 6 bases and J 2 bases, leaving 14 bases between the germline ends. This CDR3 has 14 residues. The V gene's germline CDR1 is MNHEY and CDR2 SMNVEV (reference sequence). The CDR3 DNA follows: TGTGCCAGCAGCCCAATCGAGCGGACCTACGAGCAGTACTTC. It yields the protein CASSPIERTYEQYF.

V gene TRBV5-8 combines with J gene TRBJ2-7, with D maybe TRBD1 (6 bases). V was trimmed by 1 base and J by 0 bases, leaving 8 bases between them. The CDR3 has 14 residues. Germline V CDR1 and CDR2: SGHTS, YDEGEE. The CDR3 sequence is CASSLTGPSYEQYF. CDR3 sequence (DNA): TGTGCCAGCAGCTTGACAGGGCCCTCCTACGAGCAGTACTTC.

The chain employs TRBV27 and TRBJ2-3; no clear D gene. Trimming stripped 3 bases from V and 2 bases from J, with 6 bases between. CDR1 is MNHEY, CDR2 SMNVEV, per germline (reference sequence). The CDR3 extends over 13 amino acids. CDR3 bases: TGTGCCAGCAGTTTCCTATTCACAGATACGCAGTATTTT. Encoded protein: CASSFLFTDTQYF.